Sequencing of this T cell receptor (beta chain) was carried out in a study of T cells in Graves' hyperthyroidism and ophthalmopathy. Points from the study as a whole: Blood also showed most of the thyroid clonotypes that were expanded above 0.001.

Ten or more counts support this clonotype. Its antigen remains unknown. The CDR3 is made up of 15 amino acids. The germline V gene encodes CDR1 MDHEN and CDR2 SYDVKM. V shed 5 bases and J shed 5 bases, with 15 bases lying between them. From RNA transcripts, TCR beta CDR3 regions were amplified. HTBI primers were used for first-round RT-PCR of the TCR CDR3. TCRdb analysed the multiplex PCR reads with MiXCR anew, one entry per CDR3 protein. Among 530,000 or so distinct CDR3 sequences listed, less than 25% were seen once. Thyroid ultrasound, orbital computed tomography, clinical symptoms, and serum thyroxine and TRAb underpinned diagnoses.

This receptor was obtained from a woman aged 25 to 39 with Graves' ophthalmopathy. Specimen: blood. The V gene is TRBV28, the J gene TRBJ1-4; the D gene is possibly TRBD1 (6 bases). The CDR3 DNA is TGTGCCAGCAGTCGTAAACAGGGAAGGAATGAAAAACTGTTTTTT. It is translated as CASSRKQGRNEKLFF.